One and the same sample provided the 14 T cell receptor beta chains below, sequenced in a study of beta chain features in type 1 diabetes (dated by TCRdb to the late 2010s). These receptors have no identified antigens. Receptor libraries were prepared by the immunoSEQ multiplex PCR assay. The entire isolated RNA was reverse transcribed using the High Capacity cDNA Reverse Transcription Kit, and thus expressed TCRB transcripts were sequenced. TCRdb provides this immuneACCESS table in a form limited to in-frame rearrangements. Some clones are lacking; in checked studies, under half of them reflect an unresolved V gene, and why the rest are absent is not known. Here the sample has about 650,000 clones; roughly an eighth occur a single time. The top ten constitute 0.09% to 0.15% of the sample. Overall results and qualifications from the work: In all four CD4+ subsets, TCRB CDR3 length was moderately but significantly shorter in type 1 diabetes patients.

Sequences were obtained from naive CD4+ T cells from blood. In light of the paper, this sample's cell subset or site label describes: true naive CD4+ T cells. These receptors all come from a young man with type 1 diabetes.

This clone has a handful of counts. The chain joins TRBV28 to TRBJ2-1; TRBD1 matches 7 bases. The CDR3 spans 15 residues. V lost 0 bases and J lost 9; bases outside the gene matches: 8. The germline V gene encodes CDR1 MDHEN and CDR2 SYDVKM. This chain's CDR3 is CASSLWKTGPPEQFF. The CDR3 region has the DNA TGTGCCAGCAGTTTATGGAAGACAGGGCCCCCTGAGCAGTTCTTC.

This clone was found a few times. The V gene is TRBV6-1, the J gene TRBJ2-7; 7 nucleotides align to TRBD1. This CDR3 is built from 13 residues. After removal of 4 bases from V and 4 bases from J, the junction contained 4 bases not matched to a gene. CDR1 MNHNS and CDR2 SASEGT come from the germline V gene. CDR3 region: CASSGRQGYEQYF. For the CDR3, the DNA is TGTGCCAGCAGTGGTCGACAGGGTTACGAGCAGTACTTC.

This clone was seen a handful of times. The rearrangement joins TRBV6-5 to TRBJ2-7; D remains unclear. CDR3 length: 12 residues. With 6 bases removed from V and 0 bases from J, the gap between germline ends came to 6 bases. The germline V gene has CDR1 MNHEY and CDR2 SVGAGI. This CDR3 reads CASSDNSYEQYF. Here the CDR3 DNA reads TGTGCCAGCAGCGACAACTCCTACGAGCAGTACTTC.

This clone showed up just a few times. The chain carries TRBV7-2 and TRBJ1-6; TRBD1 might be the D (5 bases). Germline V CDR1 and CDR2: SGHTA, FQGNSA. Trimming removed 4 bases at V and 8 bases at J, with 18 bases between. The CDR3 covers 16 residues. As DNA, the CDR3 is TGTGCCAGCAGCTCCCGCACCGGGACGGCAGATTCACCCCTCCACTTT. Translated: CASSSRTGTADSPLHF.

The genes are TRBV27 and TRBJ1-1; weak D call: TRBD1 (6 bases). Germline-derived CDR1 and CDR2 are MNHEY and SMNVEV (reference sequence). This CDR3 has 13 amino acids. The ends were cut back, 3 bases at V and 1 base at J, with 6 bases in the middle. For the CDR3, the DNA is TGTGCCAGCAGTTTGACAGGGAACACTGAAGCTTTCTTT. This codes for CASSLTGNTEAFF.

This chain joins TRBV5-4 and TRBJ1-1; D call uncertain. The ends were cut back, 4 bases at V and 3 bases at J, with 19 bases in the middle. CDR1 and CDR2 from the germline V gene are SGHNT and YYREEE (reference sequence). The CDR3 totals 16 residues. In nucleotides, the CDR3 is TGTGCCAGCAGCGCTGAGGTATCCGCAAGGGACACTGAAGCTTTCTTT. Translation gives CASSAEVSARDTEAFF.

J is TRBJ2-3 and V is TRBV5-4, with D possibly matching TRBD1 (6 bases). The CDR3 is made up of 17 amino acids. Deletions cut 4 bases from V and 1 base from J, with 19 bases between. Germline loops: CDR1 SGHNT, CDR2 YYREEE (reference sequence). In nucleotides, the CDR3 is TGTGCCAGCAGCCAAGGTGCAGGGGCCGGGGGCACAGATACGCAGTATTTT. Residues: CASSQGAGAGGTDTQYF. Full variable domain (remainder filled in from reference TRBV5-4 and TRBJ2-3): ETGVTQSPTHLIKTRGQQVTLRCSSQSGHNTVSWYQQALGQGPQFIFQYYREEENGRGNFPPRFSGLQFPNYSSELNVNALELDDSALYLCASSQGAGAGGTDTQYFGPGTRLTVL.

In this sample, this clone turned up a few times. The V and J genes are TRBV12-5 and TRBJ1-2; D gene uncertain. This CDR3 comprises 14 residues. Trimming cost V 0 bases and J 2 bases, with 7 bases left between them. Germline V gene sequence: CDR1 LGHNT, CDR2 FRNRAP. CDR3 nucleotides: TGTGCTAGTGGTTTGGTGGGCGGCAACTATGGCTACACCTTC. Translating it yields CASGLVGGNYGYTF.

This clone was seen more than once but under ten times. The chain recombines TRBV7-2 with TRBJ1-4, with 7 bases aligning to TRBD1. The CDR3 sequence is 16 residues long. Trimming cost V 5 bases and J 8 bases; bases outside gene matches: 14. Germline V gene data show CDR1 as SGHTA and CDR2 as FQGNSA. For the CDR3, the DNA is TGTGCCAGCAGCCCCCACTACCGGGACAGCCCCGAAAAACTGTTTTTT. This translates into CASSPHYRDSPEKLFF.

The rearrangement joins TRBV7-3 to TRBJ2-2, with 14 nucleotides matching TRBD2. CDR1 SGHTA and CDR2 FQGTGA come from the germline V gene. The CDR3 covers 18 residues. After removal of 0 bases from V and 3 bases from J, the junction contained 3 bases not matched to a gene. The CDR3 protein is CASSLTPGLAGDTGELFF. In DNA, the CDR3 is TGTGCCAGCAGCTTAACCCCGGGACTAGCGGGGGACACCGGGGAGCTGTTTTTT.

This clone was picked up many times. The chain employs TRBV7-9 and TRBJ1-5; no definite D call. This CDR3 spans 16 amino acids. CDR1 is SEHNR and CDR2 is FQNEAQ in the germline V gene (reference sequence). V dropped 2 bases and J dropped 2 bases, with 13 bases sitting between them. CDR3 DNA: TGTGCCAGCAGCTTACGGTCCGAGGAGGGCAATCAGCCCCAGCATTTT. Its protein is CASSLRSEEGNQPQHF.

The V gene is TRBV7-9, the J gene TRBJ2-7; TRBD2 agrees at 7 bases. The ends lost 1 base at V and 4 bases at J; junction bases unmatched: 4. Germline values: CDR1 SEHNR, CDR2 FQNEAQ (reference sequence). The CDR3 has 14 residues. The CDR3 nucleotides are TGTGCCAGCAGCTTAGATGCTAGCGGATACGAGCAGTACTTC. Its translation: CASSLDASGYEQYF.

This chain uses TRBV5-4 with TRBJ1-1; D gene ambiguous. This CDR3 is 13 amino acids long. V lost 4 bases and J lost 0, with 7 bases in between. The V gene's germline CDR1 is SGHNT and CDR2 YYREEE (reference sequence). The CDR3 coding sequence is TGTGCCAGCAGCCTCGACATGAACACTGAAGCTTTCTTT. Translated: CASSLDMNTEAFF.

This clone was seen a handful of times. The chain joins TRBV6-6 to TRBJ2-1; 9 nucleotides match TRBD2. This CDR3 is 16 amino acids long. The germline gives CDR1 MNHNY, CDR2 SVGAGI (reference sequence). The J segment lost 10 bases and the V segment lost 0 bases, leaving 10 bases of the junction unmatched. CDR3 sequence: CASSYSGLAGKREQFF. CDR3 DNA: TGTGCCAGCAGTTACTCGGGGCTAGCGGGGAAGAGAGAGCAGTTCTTC.